What follows describes a single T cell receptor beta chain. The antigen remains unidentified. The V gene lost 8 bases and the J gene lost 0 bases, with 11 bases spanning the gap. Germline V lookup: CDR1 MNHNY, CDR2 SVGAGI (reference sequence). CDR3 length: 14 residues. The PCR used 60 Vbeta and 13 Jbeta primers. Only in-frame clones appear in the TCRdb table, and some are missing; sequencing was by immunoSEQ multiplex PCR. This table holds approximately 89,000 clones, around 77% found once. This entry comes from a study of cytomegalovirus exposure and HLA in healthy donors. Study-level findings and limits: A few of the chains that were CMV-associated were confirmed in vitro to be specific for CMV antigens. Immune exposure information comprised only CMV serostatus. Rare TCR sequences predominated, though certain public TCRs were found in many donors. A list of 164 TCR beta chains associated with cytomegalovirus was given.

The sample consisted of PBMCs. The sequence was collected from a man younger than 45 in good health and CMV-seronegative. The rearrangement links TRBV6-6 to TRBJ1-5, with unresolved D. CDR3 in DNA: TGTGCCAGCGCCCCCGGGGATAGCAATCAGCCCCAGCATTTT. Amino acids: CASAPGDSNQPQHF.